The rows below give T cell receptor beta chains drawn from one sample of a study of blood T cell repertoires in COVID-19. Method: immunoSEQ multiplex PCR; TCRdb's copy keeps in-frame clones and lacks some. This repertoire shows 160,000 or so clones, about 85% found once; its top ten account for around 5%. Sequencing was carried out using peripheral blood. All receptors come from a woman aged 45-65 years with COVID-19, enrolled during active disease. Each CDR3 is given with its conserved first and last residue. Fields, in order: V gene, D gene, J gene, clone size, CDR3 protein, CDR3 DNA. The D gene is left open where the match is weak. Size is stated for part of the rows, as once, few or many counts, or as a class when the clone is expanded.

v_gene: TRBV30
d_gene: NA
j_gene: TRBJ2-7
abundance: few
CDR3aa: CAWRETYEQYF
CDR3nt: TGTGCCTGGAGGGAGACCTACGAGCAGTACTTC

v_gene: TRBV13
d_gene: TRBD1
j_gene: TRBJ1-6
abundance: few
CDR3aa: CASSLRTGMQSPLHF
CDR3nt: TGTGCCAGCAGCTTGAGGACAGGGATGCAGTCACCCCTCCACTTT

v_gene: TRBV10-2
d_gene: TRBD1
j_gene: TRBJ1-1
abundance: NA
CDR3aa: CASSDPGQGATEAFF
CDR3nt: TGCGCCAGCAGTGATCCGGGACAGGGGGCGACTGAAGCTTTCTTT

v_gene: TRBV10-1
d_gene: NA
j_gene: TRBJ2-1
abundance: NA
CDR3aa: CASSGGSVEQFF
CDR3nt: TGCGCCAGCAGTGGAGGTTCGGTTGAGCAGTTCTTC

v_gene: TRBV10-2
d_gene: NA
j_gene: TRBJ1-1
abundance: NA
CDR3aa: CASSENRYTEAFF
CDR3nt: TGCGCCAGCAGCGAAAATAGATACACTGAAGCTTTCTTT

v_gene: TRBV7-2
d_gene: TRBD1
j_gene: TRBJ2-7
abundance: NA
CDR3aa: CASSSTGGYEQYF
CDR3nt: TGTGCCAGCAGCTCGACAGGGGGGTACGAGCAGTACTTC

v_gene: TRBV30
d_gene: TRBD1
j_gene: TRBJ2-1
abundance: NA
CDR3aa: CACSTGQGPYNEQFF
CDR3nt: TGTGCCTGCAGTACGGGACAGGGCCCCTACAATGAGCAGTTCTTC

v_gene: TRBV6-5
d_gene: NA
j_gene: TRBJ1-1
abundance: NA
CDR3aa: CASSYSTGEAFF
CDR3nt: TGTGCCAGCAGTTACTCGACAGGCGAAGCTTTCTTT

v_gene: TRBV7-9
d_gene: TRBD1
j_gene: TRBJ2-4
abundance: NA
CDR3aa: CASSPGQGIAKNIQYF
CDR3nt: TGTGCCAGCAGCCCCGGACAGGGGATAGCCAAAAACATTCAGTACTTC

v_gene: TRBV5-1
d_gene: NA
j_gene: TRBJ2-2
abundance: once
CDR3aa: CASSLYQGDAGELFF
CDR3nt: TGCGCCAGCAGCTTGTACCAAGGAGATGCCGGGGAGCTGTTTTTT

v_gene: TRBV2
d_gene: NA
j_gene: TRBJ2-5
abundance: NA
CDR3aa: CASSLGLRETQYF
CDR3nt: TGTGCCAGCAGTCTTGGACTACGCGAGACCCAGTACTTC

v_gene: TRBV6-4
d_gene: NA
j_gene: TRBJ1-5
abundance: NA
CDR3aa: CASSPFGGKGNQPQHF
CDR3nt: TGTGCCAGCAGCCCCTTCGGGGGAAAGGGCAATCAGCCCCAGCATTTT

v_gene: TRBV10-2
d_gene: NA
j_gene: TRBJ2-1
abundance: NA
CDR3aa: CASSELRREQFF
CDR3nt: TGCGCCAGCAGTGAGCTGAGGAGGGAGCAGTTCTTC

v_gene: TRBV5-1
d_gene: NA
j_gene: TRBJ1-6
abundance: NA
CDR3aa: CASSLAGTPYNSPLHF
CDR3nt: TGCGCCAGCAGCTTGGCGGGGACACCCTATAATTCACCCCTCCACTTT

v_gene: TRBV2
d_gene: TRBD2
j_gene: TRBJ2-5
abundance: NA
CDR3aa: CASRARLAGAGETQYF
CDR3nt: TGTGCCAGCAGAGCCCGACTAGCGGGGGCCGGGGAGACCCAGTACTTC

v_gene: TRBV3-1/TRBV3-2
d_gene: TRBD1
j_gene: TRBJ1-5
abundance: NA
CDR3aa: CASSPHGGQGGNQPQHF
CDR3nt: TGTGCCAGCAGCCCCCACGGTGGGCAGGGGGGAAATCAGCCCCAGCATTTT

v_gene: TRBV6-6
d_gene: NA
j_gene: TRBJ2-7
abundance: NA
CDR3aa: CASRYDNYYEQYF
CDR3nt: TGTGCCAGCAGGTACGATAACTATTACGAGCAGTACTTC

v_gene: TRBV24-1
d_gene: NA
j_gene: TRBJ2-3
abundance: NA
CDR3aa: CATRDQVTDTQYF
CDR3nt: TGTGCCACCAGAGATCAGGTCACAGATACGCAGTATTTT

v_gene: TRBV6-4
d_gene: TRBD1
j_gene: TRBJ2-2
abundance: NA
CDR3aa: CASSDTDRIGELFF
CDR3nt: TGTGCCAGCAGTGACACGGACAGGATCGGGGAGCTGTTTTTT

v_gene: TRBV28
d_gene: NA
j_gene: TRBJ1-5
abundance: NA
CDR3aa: CASSLVRGVEGPQHF
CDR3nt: TGTGCCAGCAGTTTAGTGCGGGGGGTTGAAGGGCCCCAGCATTTT

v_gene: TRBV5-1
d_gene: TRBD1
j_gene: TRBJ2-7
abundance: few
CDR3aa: CASTAKGSGGLSYEQYF
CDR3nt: TGCGCCAGCACCGCAAAGGGGTCAGGGGGCCTATCCTACGAGCAGTACTTC

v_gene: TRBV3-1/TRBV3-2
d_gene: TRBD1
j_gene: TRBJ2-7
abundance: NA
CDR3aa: CASSPGTGTGSEQYF
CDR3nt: TGTGCCAGCAGCCCAGGCACCGGGACAGGGTCCGAGCAGTACTTC

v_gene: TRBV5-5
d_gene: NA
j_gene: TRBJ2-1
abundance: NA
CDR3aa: CASGRDHAYNEQFF
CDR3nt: TGTGCCAGCGGGCGGGATCACGCCTACAATGAGCAGTTCTTC

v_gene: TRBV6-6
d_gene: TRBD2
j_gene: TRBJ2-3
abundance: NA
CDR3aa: CASRRGRGTDTQYF
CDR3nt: TGTGCCAGCCGGCGTGGGAGGGGCACAGATACGCAGTATTTT

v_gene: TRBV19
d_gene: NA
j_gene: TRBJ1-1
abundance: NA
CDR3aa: CATRGGATEAFF
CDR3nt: TGTGCCACTCGGGGGGGGGCCACTGAAGCTTTCTTT

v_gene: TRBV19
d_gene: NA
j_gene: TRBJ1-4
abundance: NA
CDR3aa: CASSIQFLNEKLFF
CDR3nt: TGTGCCAGTAGTATACAGTTTTTGAATGAAAAACTGTTTTTT

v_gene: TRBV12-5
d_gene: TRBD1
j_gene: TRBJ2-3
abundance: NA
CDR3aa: CASGLVTGGTDTQYF
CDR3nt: TGTGCTAGTGGTTTGGTGACAGGGGGCACAGATACGCAGTATTTT

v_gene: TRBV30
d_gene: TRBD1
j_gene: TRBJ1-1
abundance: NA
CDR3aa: CAWASPTGLNTEAFF
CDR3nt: TGTGCCTGGGCGAGTCCGACAGGGTTGAACACTGAAGCTTTCTTT

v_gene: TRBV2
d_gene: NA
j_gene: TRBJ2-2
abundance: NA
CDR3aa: CASRGTSVGVNGELFF
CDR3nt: TGTGCCAGCAGAGGGACTTCCGTCGGGGTAAACGGGGAGCTGTTTTTT

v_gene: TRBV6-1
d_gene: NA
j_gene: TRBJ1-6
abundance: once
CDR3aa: CASSESGLSSSYNSPLHF
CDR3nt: TGTGCCAGCAGTGAATCCGGACTCTCGAGCTCCTATAATTCACCCCTCCACTTT

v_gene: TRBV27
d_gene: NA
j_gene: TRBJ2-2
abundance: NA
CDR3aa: CASSFNRAAGELFF
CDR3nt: TGTGCCAGCAGTTTTAACAGGGCCGCCGGGGAGCTGTTTTTT

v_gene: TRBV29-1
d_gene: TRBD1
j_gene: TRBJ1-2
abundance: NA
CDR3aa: CSVNLGDSLFGYTF
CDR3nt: TGCAGCGTTAATCTCGGGGACAGCTTGTTTGGCTACACCTTC

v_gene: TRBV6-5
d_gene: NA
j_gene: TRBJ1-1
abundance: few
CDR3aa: CASSYSGRNTEAFF
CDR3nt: TGTGCCAGCAGTTACTCGGGGAGAAACACTGAAGCTTTCTTT

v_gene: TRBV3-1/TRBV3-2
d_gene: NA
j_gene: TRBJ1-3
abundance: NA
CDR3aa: CASSQDSGAGNTIYF
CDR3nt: TGTGCCAGCAGCCAAGATTCCGGGGCTGGAAACACCATATATTTT

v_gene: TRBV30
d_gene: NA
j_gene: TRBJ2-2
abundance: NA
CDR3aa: CAWSVGLALNTGELFF
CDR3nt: TGTGCCTGGAGTGTAGGGCTAGCCTTGAACACCGGGGAGCTGTTTTTT

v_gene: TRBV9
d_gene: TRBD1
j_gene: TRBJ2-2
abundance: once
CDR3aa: CASSHWDRSMDTGELFF
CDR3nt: TGTGCCAGCAGCCATTGGGACAGATCAATGGACACCGGGGAGCTGTTTTTT

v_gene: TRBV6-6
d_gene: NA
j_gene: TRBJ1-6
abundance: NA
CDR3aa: CASSGGTYNSPLHF
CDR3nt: TGTGCCAGCAGTGGGGGGACCTATAATTCACCCCTCCACTTT

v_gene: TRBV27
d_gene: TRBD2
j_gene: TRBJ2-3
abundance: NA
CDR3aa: CASRFLAGGETDTQYF
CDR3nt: TGTGCCAGCAGGTTTCTAGCGGGGGGGGAAACAGATACGCAGTATTTT

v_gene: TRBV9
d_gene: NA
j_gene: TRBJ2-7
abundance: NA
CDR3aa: CASHPRCEQYF
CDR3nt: TGTGCCAGCCATCCCCGGTGCGAGCAGTACTTC

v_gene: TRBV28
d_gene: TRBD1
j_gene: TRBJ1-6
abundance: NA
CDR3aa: CASSPDRDSPLHF
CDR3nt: TGTGCCAGCAGTCCCGACAGGGACTCACCCCTCCACTTT

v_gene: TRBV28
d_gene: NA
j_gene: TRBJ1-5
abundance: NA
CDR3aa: CASSLSGGYYSNQPQHF
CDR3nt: TGTGCCAGCAGTTTGTCCGGGGGATACTATAGCAATCAGCCCCAGCATTTT

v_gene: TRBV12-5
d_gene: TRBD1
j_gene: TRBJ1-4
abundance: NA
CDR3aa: CASGLVLGQGNEKLFF
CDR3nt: TGTGCTAGTGGTTTGGTACTGGGACAGGGAAATGAAAAACTGTTTTTT

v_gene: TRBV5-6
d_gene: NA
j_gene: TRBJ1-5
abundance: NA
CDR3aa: CASSLSGGLVQPQHF
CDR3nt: TGTGCCAGCAGCTTGTCGGGGGGGTTGGTTCAGCCCCAGCATTTT

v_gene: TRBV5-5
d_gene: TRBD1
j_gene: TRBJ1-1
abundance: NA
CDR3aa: CASSPRTGNTEAFF
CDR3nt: TGTGCCAGCAGCCCCCGGACAGGGAACACTGAAGCTTTCTTT

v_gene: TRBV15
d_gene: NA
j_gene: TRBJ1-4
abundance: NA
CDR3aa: CATSRDHGGNEKLFF
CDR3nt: TGTGCCACCAGCAGAGATCATGGGGGGAATGAAAAACTGTTTTTT

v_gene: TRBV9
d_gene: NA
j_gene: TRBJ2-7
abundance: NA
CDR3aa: CASSTETAYEQYF
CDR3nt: TGTGCCAGCAGCACAGAGACAGCCTACGAGCAGTACTTC

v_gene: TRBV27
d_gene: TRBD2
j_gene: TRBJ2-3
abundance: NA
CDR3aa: CASSLGWGREDTDTQYF
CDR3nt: TGTGCCAGCAGTTTAGGATGGGGACGGGAGGACACAGATACGCAGTATTTT

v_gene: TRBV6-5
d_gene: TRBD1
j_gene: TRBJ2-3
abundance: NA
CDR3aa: CATPDRGRSDTQYF
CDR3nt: TGTGCCACCCCGGACAGGGGGCGTTCTGATACGCAGTATTTT

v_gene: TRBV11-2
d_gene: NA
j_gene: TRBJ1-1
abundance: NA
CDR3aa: CASSLNESPVSTEAFF
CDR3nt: TGTGCCAGCAGCTTAAATGAGAGCCCTGTAAGCACTGAAGCTTTCTTT

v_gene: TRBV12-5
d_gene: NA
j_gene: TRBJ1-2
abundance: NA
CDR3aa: CASGAPVSGYTF
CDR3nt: TGTGCTAGTGGTGCCCCCGTGAGTGGCTACACCTTC

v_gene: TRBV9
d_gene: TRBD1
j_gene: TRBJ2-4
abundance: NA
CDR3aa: CASSPRGTGSKNIQYF
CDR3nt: TGTGCCAGCAGCCCCAGAGGGACAGGGTCGAAAAACATTCAGTACTTC

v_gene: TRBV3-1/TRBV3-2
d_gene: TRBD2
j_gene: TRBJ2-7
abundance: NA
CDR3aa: CASSHSGSGGYEQYF
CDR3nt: TGTGCCAGCAGCCATAGCGGAAGCGGGGGTTACGAGCAGTACTTC

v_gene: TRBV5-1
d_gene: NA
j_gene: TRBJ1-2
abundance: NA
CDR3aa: CASSRGFDGYTF
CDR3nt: TGCGCCAGCAGCCGAGGCTTCGATGGCTACACCTTC

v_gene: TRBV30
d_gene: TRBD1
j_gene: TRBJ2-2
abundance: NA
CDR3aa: CAWMRTGNTGELFF
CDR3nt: TGTGCCTGGATGCGGACAGGGAACACCGGGGAGCTGTTTTTT

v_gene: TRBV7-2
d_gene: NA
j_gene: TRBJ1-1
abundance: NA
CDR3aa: CASSFGGTNTEAFF
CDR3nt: TGTGCCAGCAGCTTCGGTGGTACGAACACTGAAGCTTTCTTT

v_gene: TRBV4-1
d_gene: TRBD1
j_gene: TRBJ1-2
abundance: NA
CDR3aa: CASRPPGGPTNYGYTF
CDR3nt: TGCGCCAGCAGACCCCCAGGGGGTCCCACTAACTATGGCTACACCTTC

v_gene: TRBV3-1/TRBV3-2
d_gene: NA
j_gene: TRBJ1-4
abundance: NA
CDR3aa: CASSQEAGLGEKLFF
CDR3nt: TGTGCCAGCAGCCAAGAGGCGGGGTTGGGGGAAAAACTGTTTTTT

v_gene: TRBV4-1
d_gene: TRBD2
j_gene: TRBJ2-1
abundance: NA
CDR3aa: CASSQAQLAGGRNEQFF
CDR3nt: TGCGCCAGCAGCCAGGCCCAACTAGCGGGGGGGCGAAATGAGCAGTTCTTC

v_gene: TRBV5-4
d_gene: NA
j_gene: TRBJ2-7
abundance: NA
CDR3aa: CASSRDTATYEQYF
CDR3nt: TGTGCCAGCAGCCGGGACACTGCGACCTACGAGCAGTACTTC